These T cell receptor beta chains were read from a single sample in a study of human T cells and chemical hapten exposure. A single record per CDR3 protein comes from TCRdb applying MiXCR to the RACE reads. The sample lists 60,000 or so distinct CDR3 sequences; 9.5% to 10% were seen once. Sequences were derived from whole blood, sampled in connection with sensitization to the hapten diphenylcyclopropenone (DPC). The receptor set was obtained from a man between 35 and 55 years old with alopecia areata. Some clones in this sample may be carry-over from other donors' samples. Both conserved end residues are part of each CDR3. The D gene is left open where the match is weak. Not every row has a clone size; where given, it reads once, few, many or a size class.

J: TRBJ2-1
V: TRBV20-1
D: .
size: few
DNA: TGCAGTGCTAGAGCTAGGAATGAGCAGTTCTTC
CDR3: CSARARNEQFF

J: TRBJ1-1
V: TRBV4-2
D: .
size: many
DNA: TGTGCCAGCAGCCAAGCTACAGTCATGAACACTGAAGCTTTCTTT
CDR3: CASSQATVMNTEAFF

J: TRBJ2-1
V: TRBV4-1
D: TRBD1
size: few
DNA: TGCGCCAGCAGCCAAGATCAGGGACAGGGTCATGAGCAGTTCTTC
CDR3: CASSQDQGQGHEQFF

J: TRBJ2-7
V: TRBV6-1
D: TRBD2
size: many
DNA: TGTGCCAGCGTTGGGGGAGCGGGAGGTTACGAGCAGTACTTC
CDR3: CASVGGAGGYEQYF

J: TRBJ2-5
V: TRBV10-2
D: TRBD2
size: .
DNA: TGCGCCGGGGGGGTGGACCCAGAGAAGGAGACCCAGTACTTC
CDR3: CAGGVDPEKETQYF

J: TRBJ2-7
V: TRBV19
D: TRBD1
size: .
DNA: TGTGCCAGTAGTCGGGATGGGACAGGGGCTTACGAGCAGTACTTC
CDR3: CASSRDGTGAYEQYF

J: TRBJ2-7
V: TRBV7-2
D: .
size: .
DNA: TGTGCCAGCAGCTTAGGCGTGGGGAGTGGAACCTACGAGCAGTACTTC
CDR3: CASSLGVGSGTYEQYF

J: TRBJ2-3
V: TRBV11-3
D: TRBD2
size: many
DNA: TGTGCCAGCAGTTTTAGCGGGAGCACAGATACGCAGTATTTT
CDR3: CASSFSGSTDTQYF

J: TRBJ1-1
V: TRBV20-1
D: .
size: .
DNA: TGCAGTGCGAGAGGAGGAACTGAAGCTTTCTTT
CDR3: CSARGGTEAFF

J: TRBJ2-5
V: TRBV28
D: .
size: .
DNA: TGTGCCCCGACAAGTTTGTACCAAGAGACCCAGTACTTC
CDR3: CAPTSLYQETQYF

J: TRBJ1-4
V: TRBV2
D: .
size: .
DNA: TGTGCCAGCGCCCAGGCGGGGGGGAAACTGTTTTTT
CDR3: CASAQAGGKLFF

J: TRBJ2-3
V: TRBV5-4
D: TRBD2
size: many
DNA: TGTGCCAGCAGCTCCGCTCGCGGGAGGGCCACAGATACGCAGTATTTT
CDR3: CASSSARGRATDTQYF

J: TRBJ2-1
V: TRBV19
D: .
size: .
DNA: TGTGCCAGTAGTATGAGTGGTACCTACAATGAGCAGTTCTTC
CDR3: CASSMSGTYNEQFF

J: TRBJ2-1
V: TRBV18
D: TRBD2
size: .
DNA: TGTGCCAGCTCCCTGCCGGGACTAGCGGGAGACGAGCAGTTCTTC
CDR3: CASSLPGLAGDEQFF

J: TRBJ2-2
V: TRBV27
D: TRBD1
size: few
DNA: TGTGCCAGCAGTAAGGACAGGGGCCTCACCGGGGAGCTGTTTTTT
CDR3: CASSKDRGLTGELFF

J: TRBJ2-5
V: TRBV5-4
D: .
size: many
DNA: TGTGCCAGCAGCCCGGGACGGTACCAAGAGACCCAGTACTTC
CDR3: CASSPGRYQETQYF

J: TRBJ1-1
V: TRBV5-1
D: .
size: few
DNA: TGCGCCAGCAGCTTGACAGGGAAGAACACTGAAGCTTTCTTT
CDR3: CASSLTGKNTEAFF

J: TRBJ2-1
V: TRBV6-1
D: TRBD2
size: many
DNA: TGTGCCAGCAGTGAACTAGCGGGAGGGTACAATGAGCAGTTCTTC
CDR3: CASSELAGGYNEQFF

J: TRBJ1-2
V: TRBV7-2
D: .
size: few
DNA: TGTGCCAGCAGCTCGCAACAGGGCGCTCTCTATGGCTACACCTTC
CDR3: CASSSQQGALYGYTF

J: TRBJ2-2
V: TRBV3-1
D: TRBD2
size: few
DNA: TGTGCCAGCAGCGCCGCCCGGGTACAGACCCTAGCGGAGTACACCGGGGAGCTGTTTTTT
CDR3: CASSAARVQTLAEYTGELFF

J: TRBJ2-3
V: TRBV6-2/TRBV6-3
D: TRBD1
size: .
DNA: TGTGCCAGCAGTCCGACAGGGGGCGGAGATACGCAGTATTTT
CDR3: CASSPTGGGDTQYF